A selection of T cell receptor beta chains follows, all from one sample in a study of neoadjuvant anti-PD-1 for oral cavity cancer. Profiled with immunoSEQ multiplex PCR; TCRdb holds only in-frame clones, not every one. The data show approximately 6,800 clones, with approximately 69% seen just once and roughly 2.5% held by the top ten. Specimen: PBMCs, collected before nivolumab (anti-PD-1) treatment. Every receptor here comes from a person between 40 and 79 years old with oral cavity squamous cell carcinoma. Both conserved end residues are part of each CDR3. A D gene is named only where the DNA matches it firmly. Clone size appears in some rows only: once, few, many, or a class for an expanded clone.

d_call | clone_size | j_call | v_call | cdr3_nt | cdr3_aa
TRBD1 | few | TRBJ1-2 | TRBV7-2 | TGTGCCAGCAGCTTACAAGGACAGGCTGGAGGTGGCTACACCTTC | CASSLQGQAGGGYTF
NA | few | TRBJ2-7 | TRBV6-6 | TGTGCCAGCAGTTACTCGGGACTGGCCGGCGAGCAGTACTTC | CASSYSGLAGEQYF
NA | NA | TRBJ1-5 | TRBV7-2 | TGTGCCAGCAGCGCGAGCGGGGGGCCCCAGCATTTT | CASSASGGPQHF
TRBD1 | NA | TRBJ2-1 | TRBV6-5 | TGTGCCAGCAGAGTCACGGGACAGAGTTACAATGAGCAGTTCTTC | CASRVTGQSYNEQFF
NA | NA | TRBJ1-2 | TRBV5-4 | TGTGCCAGCAGCGAAATGTCGGCACAGCTCTATGGCTACACCTTC | CASSEMSAQLYGYTF
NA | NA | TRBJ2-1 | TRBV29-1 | TGCAGCGTTGAGGACCTGGGGATCTTCAATGAGCAGTTCTTC | CSVEDLGIFNEQFF
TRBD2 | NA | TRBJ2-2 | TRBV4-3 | TGCGCCAGCAGCCGAGGGACTAGCGGGGGGGCCGGCGGGGAGCTGTTTTTT | CASSRGTSGGAGGELFF
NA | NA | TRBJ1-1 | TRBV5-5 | TGTGCCAGCAGCCTGGGACGCCTGAACACTGAAGCTTTCTTT | CASSLGRLNTEAFF
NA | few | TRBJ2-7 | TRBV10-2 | TGCGCCAGCAGTGTGACCGGATTGTCCCACTACGAGCAGTACTTC | CASSVTGLSHYEQYF
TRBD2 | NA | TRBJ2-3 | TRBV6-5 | TGTGCCAGCAGAATGGGACTAGGGGGCACAGATACGCAGTATTTT | CASRMGLGGTDTQYF
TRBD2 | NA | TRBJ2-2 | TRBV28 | TGTGCCAGCAGTGAGTCGGGACTAGCGGGACACACCGGGGAGCTGTTTTTT | CASSESGLAGHTGELFF
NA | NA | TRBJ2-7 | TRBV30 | TGTGCCTGGAGTGTACCCACCTACGAGCAGTACTTC | CAWSVPTYEQYF
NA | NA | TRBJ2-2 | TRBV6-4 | TGTGCCAGCAGTGAAGCTTCCACCGGGGAGCTGTTTTTT | CASSEASTGELFF
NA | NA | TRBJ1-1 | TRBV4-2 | TGTGCCAGCAGCCCGACAGGATGGGGGAGAAACACTGAAGCTTTCTTT | CASSPTGWGRNTEAFF
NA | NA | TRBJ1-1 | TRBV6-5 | TGTGCCAGCAGGGACCCTAGGTTACGGGCTTTCTTT | CASRDPRLRAFF
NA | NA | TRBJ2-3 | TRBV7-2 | TGTGCCAGCAGCTTAGGCGGTGAAGATACGCAGTATTTT | CASSLGGEDTQYF
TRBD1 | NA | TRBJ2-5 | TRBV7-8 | TGTGCCAGCAGCTTAGGGGACAGGGGACAAGAGACCCAGTACTTC | CASSLGDRGQETQYF
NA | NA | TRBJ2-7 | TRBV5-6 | TGTGCCAGCAGCTTCGCCTACGAGCAGTACTTC | CASSFAYEQYF
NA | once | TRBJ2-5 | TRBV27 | TGTGCCAGCGGGATCAGGGGTCGGGAGACCCAGTACTTC | CASGIRGRETQYF
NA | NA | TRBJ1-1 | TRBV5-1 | TGCGCCAGCAGCCCCGGGAGAGTCACTGAAGCTTTCTTT | CASSPGRVTEAFF
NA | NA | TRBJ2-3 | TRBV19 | TGTGCCAGTAGCCAAAAGGGGGGTTACCGGGACAGCACAGATACGCAGTATTTT | CASSQKGGYRDSTDTQYF
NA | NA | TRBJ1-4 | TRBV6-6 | TGTGCCAGCAGTTACAACCAGGGAGCTGCTAATGAAAAACTGTTTTTT | CASSYNQGAANEKLFF
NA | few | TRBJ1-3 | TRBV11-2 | TGTGCCAGCAGCTTAGGACAGGGAAACACCATATATTTT | CASSLGQGNTIYF
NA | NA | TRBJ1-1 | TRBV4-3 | TGCGCCAGCAGCCAGCGAACGGACACTGAAGCTTTCTTT | CASSQRTDTEAFF
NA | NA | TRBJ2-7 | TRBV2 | TGTGCCTCCCTAGAAGGTTACGAGCAGTACTTC | CASLEGYEQYF
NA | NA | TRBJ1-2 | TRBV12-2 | TGTGCAAGTCGCTTAATCTGGGGGCGTGATGGCTACACCTTC | CASRLIWGRDGYTF
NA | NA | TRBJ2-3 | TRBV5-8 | TGTGCCAGCAGCAAGCTCCGACACAAATTCACAGATACGCAGTATTTT | CASSKLRHKFTDTQYF
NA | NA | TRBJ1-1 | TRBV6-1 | TGTGCCAGCAAAGGCGGGGTCACTGAAGCTTTCTTT | CASKGGVTEAFF
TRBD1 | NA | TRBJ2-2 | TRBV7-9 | TGTGCCAGCAGCCCTCGGGGACAGGGAACCGGGGAGCTGTTTTTT | CASSPRGQGTGELFF
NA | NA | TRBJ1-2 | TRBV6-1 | TGTGCCAGCAGCCGGGACGGTAATAACTATGGCTACACCTTC | CASSRDGNNYGYTF
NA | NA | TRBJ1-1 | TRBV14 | TGTGCCAGCAGCCGAAAACTGACAGCACTCACTGAAGCTTTCTTT | CASSRKLTALTEAFF
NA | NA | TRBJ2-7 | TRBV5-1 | TGCGCCAGCAGCTTGGAGCCGGCAGCTGATACCCCCCAGTACTTC | CASSLEPAADTPQYF
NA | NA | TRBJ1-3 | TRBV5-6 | TGTGCCAGCAGCGCGGTCTACAACTCTGGAAACACCATATATTTT | CASSAVYNSGNTIYF
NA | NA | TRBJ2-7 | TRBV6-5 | TGTGCCAGCAGTCGAACCAGGGACGGGTCCTACGAGCAGTACTTC | CASSRTRDGSYEQYF
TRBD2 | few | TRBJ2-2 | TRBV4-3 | TGCGCCAGCAGCCGGGAACGAGGACTAGCGTCGTCCGGGGAGCTGTTTTTT | CASSRERGLASSGELFF
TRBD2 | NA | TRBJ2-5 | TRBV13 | TGTGCCAGCAGCCCCCGCCTCGGACTAGCGGGGGGGTCGGAGACCCAGTACTTC | CASSPRLGLAGGSETQYF
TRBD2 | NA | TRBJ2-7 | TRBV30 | TGTGCCTGGAGTGCCCGCGGGGGATTATACGAGCAGTACTTC | CAWSARGGLYEQYF
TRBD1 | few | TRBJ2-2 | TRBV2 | TGTGCCAGCAGTCCCGACAGGGATGGGACCGGGGAGCTGTTTTTT | CASSPDRDGTGELFF
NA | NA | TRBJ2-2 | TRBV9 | TGTGCCAGCGGCGGACCTTCGAACACCGGGGAGCTGTTTTTT | CASGGPSNTGELFF
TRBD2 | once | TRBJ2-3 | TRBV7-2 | TGTGCCAGCAACCTAGCGGGGGCCTACACAGATACGCAGTATTTT | CASNLAGAYTDTQYF
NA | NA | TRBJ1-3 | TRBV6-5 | TGTGCCAGCAGTTACGGCTGGAGCTCTGGAAACACCATATATTTT | CASSYGWSSGNTIYF
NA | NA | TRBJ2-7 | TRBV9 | TGTGCCAGCAGCGTAGCTGCGACTTCTGACTACGAGCAGTACTTC | CASSVAATSDYEQYF
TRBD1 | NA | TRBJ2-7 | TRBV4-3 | TGCGCCAGCAGCTCAACAGGGGGTTCCTACGAGCAGTACTTC | CASSSTGGSYEQYF
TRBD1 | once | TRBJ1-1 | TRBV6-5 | TGTGCCAGCAGTTACTCGGAGTTACAGGGGGCTGAAGCTTTCTTT | CASSYSELQGAEAFF
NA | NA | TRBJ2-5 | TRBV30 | TGTGCCTGGATCCCTCGACAGGGAGGGTGGGAGACCCAGTACTTC | CAWIPRQGGWETQYF
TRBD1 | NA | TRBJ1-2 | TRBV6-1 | TGTGCCAGCAGGAACAGGGGGAACTATGGCTACACCTTC | CASRNRGNYGYTF
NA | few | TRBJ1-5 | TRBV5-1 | TGCGCCAGCAGCCGGGACAGCAATCAGCCCCAGCATTTT | CASSRDSNQPQHF
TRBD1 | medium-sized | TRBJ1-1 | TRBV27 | TGTGCCAGCAGTCCGGGACAGGGATTTATGAACACTGAAGCTTTCTTT | CASSPGQGFMNTEAFF
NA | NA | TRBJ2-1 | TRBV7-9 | TGTGCCAGCAGTTTCTCCTACAATGAGCAGTTCTTC | CASSFSYNEQFF